These T cell receptor beta chains were read from a single sample in a study of cytomegalovirus exposure and HLA in healthy donors. Sequencing used immunoSEQ multiplex PCR; TCRdb keeps in-frame clones, though not all of them. The sample consists of under 200,000 clones, about 84% of them appearing once. The sequenced sample consisted of PBMCs. Every receptor here comes from a man in his fifties in good health and CMV-seronegative. Each CDR3 is given with its conserved first and last residue. A D gene is named only where the DNA matches it firmly. Not every row has a clone size; where given, it reads once, few, many or a size class.

CDR3 protein: CASSLVGQAYEQYF
CDR3 DNA: TGTGCCAGCAGTTTAGTAGGCCAGGCGTACGAGCAGTACTTC
clone size: once
J gene: TRBJ2-7
D gene: NA
V gene: TRBV27

CDR3 protein: CASSLEVSPSEAFF
CDR3 DNA: TGTGCCAGCAGCTTAGAGGTCTCACCCAGTGAAGCTTTCTTT
clone size: NA
J gene: TRBJ1-1
D gene: NA
V gene: TRBV11-2

CDR3 protein: CASSQYPGQPQHF
CDR3 DNA: TGTGCCAGCAGCCAGTACCCAGGTCAGCCCCAGCATTTT
clone size: NA
J gene: TRBJ1-5
D gene: NA
V gene: TRBV7-9

CDR3 protein: CAWSVRRGGNYGYTF
CDR3 DNA: TGTGCCTGGAGTGTACGGCGAGGTGGTAACTATGGCTACACCTTC
clone size: NA
J gene: TRBJ1-2
D gene: NA
V gene: TRBV30

CDR3 protein: CSSSVLSPGDSGNTIYF
CDR3 DNA: TGTTCCAGCAGCGTCTTGTCCCCGGGGGATTCGGGAAACACCATATATTTT
clone size: once
J gene: TRBJ1-3
D gene: NA
V gene: TRBV7-9

CDR3 protein: CASSVSGRATNEKLFF
CDR3 DNA: TGTGCCAGCAGCGTTTCTGGGCGTGCAACTAATGAAAAACTGTTTTTT
clone size: NA
J gene: TRBJ1-4
D gene: NA
V gene: TRBV9

CDR3 protein: CASSEDGGGPSTQYF
CDR3 DNA: TGTGCCAGCAGTGAAGACGGCGGGGGCCCCAGTACGCAGTATTTT
clone size: NA
J gene: TRBJ2-3
D gene: NA
V gene: TRBV6-1

CDR3 protein: CASRKDRAETQYF
CDR3 DNA: TGTGCCAGCAGAAAGGACAGGGCAGAGACCCAGTACTTC
clone size: once
J gene: TRBJ2-5
D gene: TRBD1
V gene: TRBV7-9

CDR3 protein: CASSPRAGGKYNEQFF
CDR3 DNA: TGTGCCAGCAGCCCTAGGGCGGGGGGGAAATACAATGAGCAGTTCTTC
clone size: few
J gene: TRBJ2-1
D gene: TRBD2
V gene: TRBV7-2

CDR3 protein: CASSPRTGGNQPQHF
CDR3 DNA: TGTGCCAGCAGCCCCCGGACAGGGGGCAATCAGCCCCAGCATTTT
clone size: once
J gene: TRBJ1-5
D gene: TRBD1
V gene: TRBV11-3

CDR3 protein: CASSLGQGSYNEQFF
CDR3 DNA: TGCGCCAGCAGCTTGGGACAGGGTTCCTACAATGAGCAGTTCTTC
clone size: NA
J gene: TRBJ2-1
D gene: TRBD1
V gene: TRBV5-1

CDR3 protein: CASSYSGEYNEQFF
CDR3 DNA: TGTGCCAGCAGTTACTCCGGGGAATACAATGAGCAGTTCTTC
clone size: NA
J gene: TRBJ2-1
D gene: NA
V gene: TRBV6-5

CDR3 protein: CSVEEHTATNEKLFF
CDR3 DNA: TGCAGCGTTGAAGAGCACACAGCAACTAATGAAAAACTGTTTTTT
clone size: NA
J gene: TRBJ1-4
D gene: NA
V gene: TRBV29-1

CDR3 protein: CASSLVTTGSRYYEQYF
CDR3 DNA: TGTGCCAGCAGCTTAGTAACTACGGGATCCCGCTACTACGAGCAGTACTTC
clone size: NA
J gene: TRBJ2-7
D gene: NA
V gene: TRBV7-2

CDR3 protein: CASSIAVAIHRGWLFF
CDR3 DNA: TGTGCCAGTAGTATAGCGGTAGCTATACACCGGGGATGGCTGTTTTTT
clone size: NA
J gene: TRBJ2-2
D gene: NA
V gene: TRBV19

CDR3 protein: CASSTGIDLYF
CDR3 DNA: TGTGCCAGCAGCACCGGGATTGACCTGTATTTT
clone size: NA
J gene: TRBJ2-3
D gene: NA
V gene: TRBV11-3

CDR3 protein: CASSATGIFSEQYF
CDR3 DNA: TGTGCCAGCAGCGCGACAGGGATTTTCTCCGAGCAGTACTTC
clone size: once
J gene: TRBJ2-7
D gene: TRBD1
V gene: TRBV6-5

CDR3 protein: CASSFREGNNSPLHF
CDR3 DNA: TGTGCCAGCAGTTTCCGGGAGGGGAACAATTCACCCCTCCACTTT
clone size: NA
J gene: TRBJ1-6
D gene: NA
V gene: TRBV6-1

CDR3 protein: CANTRDRGAGNTIYF
CDR3 DNA: TGTGCCAACACCCGGGACAGGGGCGCTGGAAACACCATATATTTT
clone size: once
J gene: TRBJ1-3
D gene: TRBD1
V gene: TRBV27

CDR3 protein: CASSMGTGHTEAFF
CDR3 DNA: TGTGCCAGTAGCATGGGGACAGGGCACACTGAAGCTTTCTTT
clone size: NA
J gene: TRBJ1-1
D gene: TRBD1
V gene: TRBV19

CDR3 protein: CSVERVVNTEAFF
CDR3 DNA: TGCAGCGTTGAGCGAGTCGTGAACACTGAAGCTTTCTTT
clone size: NA
J gene: TRBJ1-1
D gene: NA
V gene: TRBV29-1

CDR3 protein: CASRTGGAPNQPQHF
CDR3 DNA: TGTGCCAGTCGGACAGGGGGCGCCCCAAATCAGCCCCAGCATTTT
clone size: NA
J gene: TRBJ1-5
D gene: TRBD1
V gene: TRBV19

CDR3 protein: CASLRTGVSGELFF
CDR3 DNA: TGTGCCAGCCTTAGGACAGGGGTTTCCGGGGAGCTGTTTTTT
clone size: NA
J gene: TRBJ2-2
D gene: TRBD1
V gene: TRBV2

CDR3 protein: CASSYLDRGGGYTF
CDR3 DNA: TGTGCCAGCAGTTACCTGGACAGGGGGGGCGGCTACACCTTC
clone size: NA
J gene: TRBJ1-2
D gene: TRBD1
V gene: TRBV6-5

CDR3 protein: CASSLPGGLVSHAEQFF
CDR3 DNA: TGTGCCAGCAGCTTACCGGGGGGCCTTGTCTCTCACGCTGAGCAGTTCTTC
clone size: NA
J gene: TRBJ2-1
D gene: NA
V gene: TRBV7-8

CDR3 protein: CASSKGLAGVRTDTQYF
CDR3 DNA: TGTGCCAGCAGCAAGGGACTAGCGGGGGTTCGCACAGATACGCAGTATTTT
clone size: NA
J gene: TRBJ2-3
D gene: TRBD2
V gene: TRBV9

CDR3 protein: CASSPLSGGGTDTQYF
CDR3 DNA: TGTGCCAGCAGCCCCCTTAGCGGGGGCGGGACAGATACGCAGTATTTT
clone size: once
J gene: TRBJ2-3
D gene: TRBD2
V gene: TRBV7-2

CDR3 protein: CSAARDQPQHF
CDR3 DNA: TGCAGTGCAGCCAGGGATCAGCCCCAGCATTTT
clone size: NA
J gene: TRBJ1-5
D gene: NA
V gene: TRBV20-1

CDR3 protein: CASSWEEASTDTQYF
CDR3 DNA: TGTGCCAGCAGCTGGGAGGAGGCTAGCACAGATACGCAGTATTTT
clone size: NA
J gene: TRBJ2-3
D gene: NA
V gene: TRBV27

CDR3 protein: CASSLPGAGDTQYF
CDR3 DNA: TGTGCCAGCAGCCTTCCAGGGGCTGGAGATACGCAGTATTTT
clone size: NA
J gene: TRBJ2-3
D gene: NA
V gene: TRBV7-8

CDR3 protein: CSVGGGPIQETQYF
CDR3 DNA: TGCAGCGTCGGGGGTGGACCGATCCAAGAGACCCAGTACTTC
clone size: once
J gene: TRBJ2-5
D gene: NA
V gene: TRBV29-1

CDR3 protein: CASSELGQDNMSNQPQHF
CDR3 DNA: TGTGCCAGCAGTGAACTGGGACAGGATAATATGAGCAATCAGCCCCAGCATTTT
clone size: NA
J gene: TRBJ1-5
D gene: TRBD1
V gene: TRBV6-1

CDR3 protein: CASSLAPTGSGSYEQYF
CDR3 DNA: TGTGCCAGCAGCTTGGCCCCGACAGGGAGTGGATCCTACGAGCAGTACTTC
clone size: NA
J gene: TRBJ2-7
D gene: TRBD1
V gene: TRBV5-6

CDR3 protein: CASLEVGGGEAFF
CDR3 DNA: TGTGCCAGTCTAGAAGTGGGGGGGGGTGAAGCTTTCTTT
clone size: NA
J gene: TRBJ1-1
D gene: NA
V gene: TRBV13

CDR3 protein: CATSREGTGTDTQYF
CDR3 DNA: TGTGCCACCAGCAGAGAGGGGACAGGGACAGATACGCAGTATTTT
clone size: NA
J gene: TRBJ2-3
D gene: TRBD1
V gene: TRBV15

CDR3 protein: CASSSDRNNEQYF
CDR3 DNA: TGTGCCAGCAGCTCGGACAGAAACAACGAGCAGTACTTC
clone size: NA
J gene: TRBJ2-7
D gene: NA
V gene: TRBV5-6

CDR3 protein: CASSTSVYGYTF
CDR3 DNA: TGTGCCAGCAGCACCAGCGTCTATGGCTACACCTTC
clone size: NA
J gene: TRBJ1-2
D gene: NA
V gene: TRBV13

CDR3 protein: CASSFDRISYEQYF
CDR3 DNA: TGTGCCAGCAGCTTTGACAGGATCTCCTACGAGCAGTACTTC
clone size: NA
J gene: TRBJ2-7
D gene: NA
V gene: TRBV11-2